The rows below give T cell receptor beta chains drawn from one sample of a study of CD8 T cells in Susac syndrome. TCRdb ran MiXCR on the immunoSEQ multiplex PCR reads and lists one entry per CDR3 protein. The sample shows 130,000 or so distinct CDR3 sequences, around 95% of them seen only once. The sequencing input was CD4+ T cells from PBMCs. The receptors shown here come from a human donor in good health. The CDR3 runs from the conserved cysteine through the conserved F or W.

V gene,CDR3 protein
TRBV16,CASSQSGLGGYTF
TRBV29-1,CSVAGAGGIETQYF
TRBV7-2,CASSFSTESYEQYF
TRBV12-3/TRBV12-4,CASSLAGVLFFAQYF
TRBV4-3,CASSPGDMNTEAFF
TRBV6-1,CASSVGHESYNEQFF
TRBV28,CASSFRGTLSLDTQYF
TRBV7-9,CASSLGMADQPQHF
TRBV10-3,CAIRTPDRDSAYEQYF
TRBV6-1,CAIEQQGQSHEQFF
TRBV6-5,CASSYRTGELFF
TRBV30,CAWREGTSGSYEQYF
TRBV5-1,CASSLEQGANYGYTF
TRBV11-2,CASTWERSTDTQYF
TRBV4-1,CASSQDISFRGDTQYF
TRBV29-1,CSVAPRDSYNEQFF